The 32 T cell receptor beta chains below were found in one sample sequenced in a study of OX40 agonist ivuxolimab in advanced cancers. Generated by immunoSEQ multiplex PCR, the TCRdb table keeps only in-frame clones and is missing some. This sample yields some 45,000 clones, of which roughly 79% are seen a single time; over 7% belongs to the top ten. The sample was CD4+ or CD8+ T cells sorted from blood, taken in a trial of the OX40 agonist ivuxolimab. The source of these receptors is an adult with an advanced solid tumor such as melanoma, head and neck, liver or kidney cancer.

V usage is TRBV5-4 and J usage is TRBJ1-5; TRBD1 matches 7 bases. V shed 4 bases, J shed 2 bases, and the junction held 9 bases outside the gene matches. This CDR3 is built from 16 residues. CDR1 is SGHNT, CDR2 YYREEE, per germline (reference sequence). This chain's CDR3 is CASSRGGQMGNQPQHF. The CDR3 coding sequence is TGTGCCAGCAGCCGGGGGGGACAGATGGGCAATCAGCCCCAGCATTTT. The complete variable domain, with remaining parts taken from reference TRBV5-4 and TRBJ1-5, reads ETGVTQSPTHLIKTRGQQVTLRCSSQSGHNTVSWYQQALGQGPQFIFQYYREEENGRGNFPPRFSGLQFPNYSSELNVNALELDDSALYLCASSRGGQMGNQPQHFGDGTRLSIL.

The chain joins TRBV5-1 to TRBJ2-1; 8 bases match TRBD2. Germline V gives CDR1 SGHRS, CDR2 YFSETQ. This CDR3 has 16 residues. V lost 0 bases to trimming and J lost 8 bases; unmatched junction nucleotides: 10. CDR3 residues: CASSLAGAGDLYEQFF. CDR3 in DNA: TGCGCCAGCAGCTTGGCCGGAGCGGGAGATCTATATGAGCAGTTCTTC.

This chain uses TRBV9 with TRBJ2-3, with 8 bases that match TRBD2. There are 16 residues in the CDR3. The germline V gene has CDR1 SGDLS and CDR2 YYNGEE. The junction had 9 bases not matched to a gene; V was cut back by 4 bases and J by 2 bases. CDR3 sequence reads: CASSPRGSGNTDTQYF. CDR3 sequence (DNA): TGTGCCAGCAGCCCCCGGGGTAGCGGGAACACAGATACGCAGTATTTT.

V is TRBV10-1 and J is TRBJ1-1; D may be TRBD1 (5 bases). The germline V and J ends were trimmed by 3 bases and 8 bases, with 22 bases remaining between them. CDR3 length: 16 amino acids. In germline, CDR1 is WNHNN, CDR2 SYGVQD (reference sequence). Here the CDR3 reads CASSDFEAELEGEAFF. CDR3 sequence (DNA): TGCGCCAGCAGTGACTTCGAGGCTGAGTTGGAGGGGGAAGCTTTCTTT.

The rearrangement uses TRBV6-6 and TRBJ2-7; 7 bases line up with TRBD1. V lost 10 bases and J lost 1; bases outside the gene matches: 7. CDR3 size: 13 residues. The germline gives CDR1 MNHNY, CDR2 SVGAGI (reference sequence). CDR3 in amino acids: CATWGQSSYEQYF. In DNA, the CDR3 is TGTGCCACGTGGGGACAGTCTTCCTACGAGCAGTACTTC.

This chain uses TRBV10-3 with TRBJ2-7; D gene ambiguous. The V gene lost 0 bases and the J gene lost 0 bases, with 9 bases spanning the gap. CDR1 is ENHRY and CDR2 is SYGVKD in the germline V gene. The CDR3 totals 15 residues. CDR3 sequence (DNA): TGTGCCATCAGTGAGTCCAAGGAGATCTCCTACGAGCAGTACTTC. Amino acid sequence: CAISESKEISYEQYF.

J is TRBJ1-1 and V is TRBV11-2; D remains unclear. V lost 1 base, J lost 7 bases, and 13 bases lay in between. Germline assignment: CDR1 SGHAT and CDR2 FQNNGV. The CDR3 runs 14 residues. In DNA, the CDR3 is TGTGCCAGCAGCTTAGTAAGGGCCAAACTTGAAGCTTTCTTT. Translated: CASSLVRAKLEAFF. Using reference TRBV11-2 and TRBJ1-1 for the parts outside the CDR3, the full variable domain is EAGVAQSPRYKIIEKRQSVAFWCNPISGHATLYWYQQILGQGPKLLIQFQNNGVVDDSQLPKDRFSAERLKGVDSTLKIQPAKLEDSAVYLCASSLVRAKLEAFFGQGTRLTVV.

The genes are TRBV5-5 and TRBJ1-1; 8 nucleotides align to TRBD1. The CDR3 totals 12 residues. V trimming: 4 bases; J trimming: 9 bases; junction bases outside the gene matches: 5. In germline, CDR1 is SGHKS, CDR2 YYEKEE (reference sequence). In nucleotides, the CDR3 is TGTGCCAGCAGCCTCCGGGACAGGAAAGCTTTCTTT. It yields the protein CASSLRDRKAFF.

This clone was seen more than once but under ten times. This sequence joins TRBV18 and TRBJ1-5; D is ambiguous. The CDR3 totals 16 residues. Germline lookup yields CDR1 KGHSH and CDR2 LQKENI. Trimming removed 3 bases at V and 6 bases at J, with 18 bases between. The CDR3 sequence: CASSPSGQRVAQPQHF. CDR3 nucleotide sequence: TGTGCCAGCTCACCCTCGGGCCAGCGAGTCGCTCAGCCCCAGCATTTT.

J is TRBJ2-7 and V is TRBV6-5, with TRBD2 matching over 9 bases. V dropped 5 bases and J dropped 3; count of bases not matched to a gene: 5. Germline CDR1 and CDR2: MNHEY and SVGAGI. The CDR3 runs 14 residues. CDR3 in DNA: TGTGCCAGCAGTAAAGCGGGGGGAGACTACGAGCAGTACTTC. It yields the protein CASSKAGGDYEQYF.

The V and J genes are TRBV19 and TRBJ1-1; D possibly corresponds to TRBD1 (5 bases). The CDR3 extends over 16 amino acids. Germline loops: CDR1 LNHDA, CDR2 SQIVND (reference sequence). V lost 0 bases and J lost 1, with 12 bases in between. The CDR3 DNA sequence: TGTGCCAGTAGTATAGATCACTGGGGGACGAACACTGAAGCTTTCTTT. Translated, it gives CASSIDHWGTNTEAFF.

The J gene is TRBJ1-4, the V gene TRBV5-1; 9 bases line up with TRBD1. J was trimmed by 15 bases and V by 4 bases; bases with no gene match: 7. The CDR3 runs to 12 residues. Germline V gives CDR1 SGHRS, CDR2 YFSETQ. CDR3 loop: CASSQGQGIMFF. In nucleotides, the CDR3 is TGCGCCAGCAGCCAAGGACAGGGGATAATGTTTTTT.

The chain employs TRBV19 and TRBJ1-2; 7 bases map to TRBD1. Germline V gene data show CDR1 as LNHDA and CDR2 as SQIVND (reference sequence). Trimming cost V 1 base and J 6 bases; bases outside gene matches: 11. This CDR3 spans 16 amino acids. The CDR3 DNA reads TGTGCCAGTAGTATAGCAGAGACAGGGTCGATTAATGGCTACACCTTC. Translation gives CASSIAETGSINGYTF.

The CDR3 nucleotides read TGTGCCAGCAGCCGCTGGACTAGCGGTAGCACAGATACGCAGTATTTT. Translation: CASSRWTSGSTDTQYF. This sequence joins TRBV11-2 and TRBJ2-3, with 10 bases identical to TRBD2. Trimming took 5 bases from V and 0 from J; bases not matched to a gene: 5. The length of the CDR3 is 16 residues. Per germline, CDR1 SGHAT and CDR2 FQNNGV. Filled out from reference TRBV11-2 and TRBJ2-3, the complete variable domain reads EAGVAQSPRYKIIEKRQSVAFWCNPISGHATLYWYQQILGQGPKLLIQFQNNGVVDDSQLPKDRFSAERLKGVDSTLKIQPAKLEDSAVYLCASSRWTSGSTDTQYFGPGTRLTVL.

The genes are TRBV4-3 and TRBJ2-1; 7 nucleotides align to TRBD2. Germline trimming cut 0 bases from V and 8 bases from J; bases unmatched to any gene: 13. Germline V gene lookup returns CDR1 LGHNA and CDR2 YSLEER. CDR3 length equals 17 residues. The CDR3: CASSQEWAGVVRDEQFF. CDR3 sequence (DNA): TGCGCCAGCAGCCAAGAATGGGCGGGAGTAGTAAGGGATGAGCAGTTCTTC.

The chain employs TRBV10-3 and TRBJ1-4; 7 positions agree with TRBD1. The germline V gene encodes CDR1 ENHRY and CDR2 SYGVKD. J lost 7 bases, V lost 6 bases, and 8 bases had no gene match. The length of the CDR3 is 14 residues. As DNA, the CDR3 is TGTGCCATCAGCAGAGGGACAGAGGGTGAAAAACTGTTTTTT. Translated, it gives CAISRGTEGEKLFF.

Within the sample, this clone is medium-sized. The V call is TRBV10-3, the J call TRBJ2-7, with D maybe TRBD1 (6 bases). This CDR3 has 13 amino acids. V lost 6 bases, J lost 5 bases, and 14 bases lay in between. CDR1 ENHRY and CDR2 SYGVKD come from the germline V gene. CDR3 sequence (DNA): TGTGCCATCAGCACTTACAGGGAGAACGAGCAGTACTTC. Protein: CAISTYRENEQYF.

The rearrangement joins TRBV6-1 to TRBJ2-5, with 8 bases lining up with TRBD1. The CDR3 has 13 residues. Germline CDR1 is MNHNS and CDR2 is SASEGT. With V trimmed by 4 bases and J by 4 bases, 2 bases remained unmatched. This chain's CDR3 is CASSGDRGETQYF. DNA for the CDR3: TGTGCCAGCAGTGGAGACAGGGGAGAGACCCAGTACTTC.

The chain links TRBV6-1 to TRBJ1-2, with D uncertain. Germline loops: CDR1 MNHNS, CDR2 SASEGT. This CDR3 is 13 amino acids long. Trimming removed 1 base from V and 7 bases from J, with 10 bases in between. The DNA for the CDR3 is TGTGCCAGCAGTGAAGAGTGGCTTCTTGGCTACACCTTC. Protein: CASSEEWLLGYTF.

This sequence joins TRBV25-1 and TRBJ2-5; the D call may be TRBD1 or TRBD2 (5 bases each). The V gene lost 5 bases and the J gene lost 4 bases, with 11 bases spanning the gap. The CDR3 sequence is 13 residues long. The germline V gene encodes CDR1 MGHDK and CDR2 SYGVNS. CDR3 in DNA: TGTGCCAGCAGTAGTGGGGGAACAGAGACCCAGTACTTC. Protein: CASSSGGTETQYF.

This clone was recorded only once. This sequence joins TRBV27 and TRBJ2-5, with D tentatively TRBD1 (6 bases). Germline V gives CDR1 MNHEY, CDR2 SMNVEV (reference sequence). The CDR3 sequence is 14 residues long. V was trimmed by 2 bases and J by 2 bases, leaving 9 bases between them. In nucleotides, the CDR3 is TGTGCCAGCAGTTTAAGGGGGAGTCAAGAGACCCAGTACTTC. Translated: CASSLRGSQETQYF.

The chain joins TRBV28 to TRBJ2-5, with TRBD2 as a possible D gene (6 bases). The CDR3 contains 14 residues. From germline, CDR1 is MDHEN and CDR2 SYDVKM. Trimming cost V 2 bases and J 5 bases, with 12 bases left between them. The CDR3: CASSLRRRGETQYF. The CDR3 coding sequence is TGTGCCAGCAGTTTAAGGCGCCGGGGGGAGACCCAGTACTTC. Full variable domain (remainder filled in from reference TRBV28 and TRBJ2-5): DVKVTQSSRYLVKRTGEKVFLECVQDMDHENMFWYRQDPGLGLRLIYFSYDVKMKEKGDIPEGYSVSREKKERFSLILESASTNQTSMYLCASSLRRRGETQYFGPGTRLLVL.

This sequence joins TRBV6-1 and TRBJ2-7; 10 bases align to TRBD2. The V segment lost 6 bases and the J segment 3 bases; nucleotides outside the gene matches: 8. Looked up from germline, CDR1 is MNHNS and CDR2 is SASEGT. This CDR3 spans 15 amino acids. Written as DNA, the CDR3 is TGTGCCAGCAGAACTGGGACTAGCGTGGTCTACGAGCAGTACTTC. Encoded protein: CASRTGTSVVYEQYF.

The chain is built from TRBV6-1 and TRBJ2-5; unclear D gene. Germline CDR1 and CDR2: MNHNS and SASEGT. This CDR3 has 13 amino acids. Trimming removed 4 bases at V and 0 bases at J, with 6 bases between. The CDR3 loop is CASSVNYQETQYF. CDR3 nucleotide sequence: TGTGCCAGCAGTGTCAACTACCAAGAGACCCAGTACTTC.

J is TRBJ2-7 and V is TRBV2, with TRBD1 matching 7 bases. Germline CDR1 is SNHLY and CDR2 is FYNNEI. J gave up 3 bases and V 10 bases, and 18 bases lay outside the gene matches. The length of the CDR3 is 16 residues. The CDR3 here is CATQGERGTVNYEQYF. CDR3 sequence (DNA): TGTGCCACTCAAGGCGAAAGGGGGACAGTAAACTACGAGCAGTACTTC.

This rearrangement joins TRBV12-5 to TRBJ2-2; D might be TRBD2 (5 bases). This CDR3 region has 14 residues. Trimming stripped 4 bases from V and 2 bases from J, with 8 bases between. Germline V gene lookup returns CDR1 LGHNT and CDR2 FRNRAP. The CDR3 nucleotides read TGTGCTAGTGGTTCGGGGTCCAACACCGGGGAGCTGTTTTTT. Translated, it gives CASGSGSNTGELFF. Drawing the rest from reference TRBV12-5 and TRBJ2-2, the complete variable domain is DARVTQTPRHKVTEMGQEVTMRCQPILGHNTVFWYRQTMMQGLELLAYFRNRAPLDDSGMPKDRFSAEMPDATLATLKIQPSEPRDSAVYFCASGSGSNTGELFFGEGSRLTVL.

V is TRBV6-5 and J is TRBJ1-1; a possible D gene is TRBD1 (6 bases). V gave up 6 bases and J gave up 1 base, with 12 bases separating them. Germline V lookup: CDR1 MNHEY, CDR2 SVGAGI. This CDR3 is built from 14 residues. The CDR3 DNA reads as TGTGCCAGCAGATATCCGGGGGCGAACACTGAAGCTTTCTTT. Encoded protein: CASRYPGANTEAFF.

This clone has just one count. The J gene is TRBJ1-2, the V gene TRBV4-3; D may be TRBD1 (5 bases). This CDR3 has 18 residues. V was pared by 1 base and J by 4 bases, with 22 bases between. Germline V gene data show CDR1 as LGHNA and CDR2 as YSLEER. As DNA, the CDR3 is TGCGCCAGCAGCCAAGTCTCCGGGACGGCCCGAGGTGGCTATGGCTACACCTTC. Amino acid sequence: CASSQVSGTARGGYGYTF.

V usage is TRBV5-1 and J usage is TRBJ2-1; no definite D call. This CDR3 is built from 13 residues. CDR1 is SGHRS, CDR2 YFSETQ, per germline. V was clipped by 4 bases and J by 6 bases, with 11 bases between them. The CDR3 is CASSVYGANEQFF. CDR3 DNA sequence: TGCGCCAGCAGCGTCTATGGTGCCAATGAGCAGTTCTTC.

This clone has more than one count but fewer than ten. V gene TRBV2 combines with J gene TRBJ2-4; tentatively, D is TRBD2 (8 bases). This CDR3 is 17 amino acids long. Germline CDR1 and CDR2: SNHLY and FYNNEI. V lost 7 bases, J lost 0 bases, and 19 bases lay in between. The CDR3: CASTPGGGAEAKNIQYF. CDR3 in DNA: TGTGCCAGCACCCCGGGAGGGGGCGCAGAAGCCAAAAACATTCAGTACTTC.

The J gene is TRBJ2-7, the V gene TRBV20-1, with D possibly TRBD2 on 5 matching bases. Germline CDR1 is DFQATT and CDR2 is SNEGSKA (reference sequence). The CDR3 loop spans 11 amino acids. The germline V and J ends were trimmed by 3 bases and 2 bases, with 5 bases remaining between them. This chain's CDR3 is CSARTTYEQYF. DNA for the CDR3: TGCAGTGCTAGGACTACCTACGAGCAGTACTTC.

The chain has TRBV12-5 and TRBJ2-3, with 8 bases identical to TRBD2. The CDR3 length is 14 residues. CDR1 and CDR2 (germline): LGHNT, FRNRAP. The trim removed 3 bases at V and 3 bases at J, leaving 2 bases unmatched. The CDR3 sequence: CASGFASGTDTQYF. For the CDR3, the DNA is TGTGCTAGTGGTTTTGCTAGCGGGACAGATACGCAGTATTTT. The full variable domain, its missing parts supplied by reference TRBV12-5 and TRBJ2-3, is DARVTQTPRHKVTEMGQEVTMRCQPILGHNTVFWYRQTMMQGLELLAYFRNRAPLDDSGMPKDRFSAEMPDATLATLKIQPSEPRDSAVYFCASGFASGTDTQYFGPGTRLTVL.